This T cell receptor beta chain emerged from a study of cytomegalovirus exposure and HLA in healthy donors. The PCR used 60 Vbeta and 13 Jbeta primers. The protocol was immunoSEQ multiplex PCR, while the TCRdb copy is restricted to in-frame clones and leaves out a portion. The repertoire holds about 100,000 clones, with roughly 82% as singletons. In the case of this clone: What it binds is not known. The junction departs from the called germline gene at one end, perhaps through a read error.

Points from the study as a whole: A reported reduction in N-insertions relative to the approximately 600-donor mean was seen in an Asian-associated ancestry cluster in a later analysis. As was reported, the classifier diagnosed cytomegalovirus status with high specificity and sensitivity. Most observed TCR sequences were rare, whereas some public TCRs were detected in many donors.

The sample consisted of PBMCs. The source of this sequence is a woman aged 18-29 years in good health and CMV-seronegative.

CDR3 bases: TGCAGGACCGGGACAGACGGCTTC. Encoded protein: CRTGTDGF. The gene calls are TRBV20-1 and TRBJ2-7; 7 bases map to TRBD1. This CDR3 spans 8 amino acids. Germline V gene lookup returns CDR1 DFQATT and CDR2 SNEGSKA (reference sequence).